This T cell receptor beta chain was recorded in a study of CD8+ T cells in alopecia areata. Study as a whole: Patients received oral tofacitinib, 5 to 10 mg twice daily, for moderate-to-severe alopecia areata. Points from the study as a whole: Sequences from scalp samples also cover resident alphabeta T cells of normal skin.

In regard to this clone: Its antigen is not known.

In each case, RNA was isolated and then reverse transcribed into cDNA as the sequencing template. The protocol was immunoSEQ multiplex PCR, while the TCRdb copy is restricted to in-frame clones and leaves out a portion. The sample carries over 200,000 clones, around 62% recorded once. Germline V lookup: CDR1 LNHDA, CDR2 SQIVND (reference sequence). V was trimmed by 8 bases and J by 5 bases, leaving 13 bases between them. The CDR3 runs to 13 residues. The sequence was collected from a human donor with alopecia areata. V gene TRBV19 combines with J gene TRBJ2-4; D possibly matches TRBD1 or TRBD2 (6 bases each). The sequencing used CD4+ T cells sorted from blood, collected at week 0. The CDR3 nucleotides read TGTGCCAGTTTAGGGGGGCCGCAAAACATTCAGTACTTC. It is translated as CASLGGPQNIQYF.